The 8 T cell receptor beta chains reported below all come from one sample, sequenced in a study of blood T cell repertoires in COVID-19. Assay used: immunoSEQ multiplex PCR; TCRdb lists only in-frame clones, some missing. This sample has about 150,000 clones, with approximately 84% found just once. Material for sequencing was peripheral blood. The receptors derive from a man between 65 and 85 years old with acute or convalescent COVID-19.

This chain uses TRBV4-2 with TRBJ2-1; 8 bases fit TRBD2. Per the germline V gene, CDR1 is LGHNA and CDR2 is YNFKEQ. The CDR3 sequence is 16 residues long. J lost 8 bases, V lost 0 bases, and 9 bases had no gene match. The chain's CDR3 is CASSQDDGRAVDEQFF. The CDR3 DNA is TGTGCCAGCAGCCAAGATGACGGGAGGGCCGTGGATGAGCAGTTCTTC.

The chain employs TRBV2 and TRBJ1-5; 7 bases match TRBD1. Germline V lookup: CDR1 SNHLY, CDR2 FYNNEI. With 4 bases clipped from V and 4 bases from J, the junction kept 13 bases outside the gene matches. The CDR3 loop spans 17 amino acids. The CDR3 protein is CASSGRQGRRGNQPQHF. CDR3 bases: TGTGCCAGCAGTGGGAGACAGGGAAGGAGGGGAAATCAGCCCCAGCATTTT.

This chain joins TRBV27 and TRBJ1-5, with a possible D match to TRBD1 (6 bases). Germline V gene data show CDR1 as MNHEY and CDR2 as SMNVEV (reference sequence). Trimming removed 7 bases from V and 1 base from J, with 14 bases in between. There are 15 residues in the CDR3. CDR3: CASKIRGQSNQPQHF. CDR3 coding DNA: TGTGCCAGCAAGATAAGAGGACAGAGCAATCAGCCCCAGCATTTT.

The rearrangement joins TRBV12-3 or TRBV12-4 to TRBJ2-1, with TRBD2 identical over 7 bases. The ends lost 6 bases at V and 9 bases at J; junction bases unmatched: 8. The CDR3 has 13 residues. The chain's CDR3 is CASSYGRATEQFF. The CDR3 DNA follows: TGTGCCAGCAGCTATGGGAGGGCGACTGAGCAGTTCTTC.

The chain combines TRBV5-1 with TRBJ1-1; D is unresolved. The V gene lost 1 base and the J gene lost 0 bases, with 7 bases spanning the gap. The CDR3 is made up of 14 amino acids. Germline V gene data show CDR1 as SGHRS and CDR2 as YFSETQ. DNA for the CDR3: TGCGCCAGCAGCTTGATAGCGATGAACACTGAAGCTTTCTTT. Residues: CASSLIAMNTEAFF.

The gene calls are TRBV6-1 and TRBJ2-7; D may be TRBD2 (7 bases). Germline assignment: CDR1 MNHNS and CDR2 SASEGT. The CDR3 loop spans 16 amino acids. Trimming pared 0 bases from V and 4 bases from J, leaving 16 bases between. CDR3 DNA: TGTGCCAGCAGTGAAGCCAGCGGGACAAGGCTTTACGAGCAGTACTTC. This gives the protein CASSEASGTRLYEQYF.

The V gene is TRBV19, the J gene TRBJ1-4; D is uncertain. V lost 5 bases, J lost 4 bases, and 8 bases lay in between. This CDR3 region has 13 residues. Germline CDR1 and CDR2: LNHDA and SQIVND (reference sequence). CDR3 in amino acids: CASSPQNNEKLFF. The CDR3 DNA reads TGTGCCAGTAGTCCCCAGAATAATGAAAAACTGTTTTTT.

The rearrangement joins TRBV5-1 to TRBJ2-3; D gene unclear. Germline V gene data show CDR1 as SGHRS and CDR2 as YFSETQ. Trimming took off 5 bases at V and 0 bases at J, with 7 bases between the two ends. This CDR3 is built from 13 residues. The CDR3 region has the DNA TGCGCCAGCAGTTCGGTGAGCACAGATACGCAGTATTTT. Protein sequence: CASSSVSTDTQYF. Full variable domain (remainder filled in from reference TRBV5-1 and TRBJ2-3): KAGVTQTPRYLIKTRGQQVTLSCSPISGHRSVSWYQQTPGQGLQFLFEYFSETQRNKGNFPGRFSGRQFSNSRSEMNVSTLELGDSALYLCASSSVSTDTQYFGPGTRLTVL.